Below, one TCR beta chain is given with its context. This sample was taken from a study of response to subunit inactivated influenza vaccine. TCRdb independently ran MiXCR on the RT-PCR reads; one entry per CDR3 protein. The sample shows more than 450,000 distinct CDR3 sequences, around 11% of them seen only once. With 5 bases removed from V and 3 bases from J, the gap between germline ends came to 14 bases. Germline CDR1 reads SGHTA; CDR2 reads FQGNSA. This CDR3 has 14 amino acids. This sample also belongs to another study, concerning T cells expressing NK-cell markers. That source adds: Libraries used 5'RACE template switching adding universal primer site and UMIs. Sorted T-cell subsets CD3+CD56+NKG2C+, CD3+CD56+NKG2C- and CD3+CD56-NKG2C+ were TCR beta-sequenced. Seven HCMV-seropositive donors and one seronegative donor made up the eight sequenced donors. Among a few donors, these clonotypes also ranked first in the CD3+CD56-NKG2C+ fraction.

The sample was PBMCs from blood, taken on the day of vaccination. This receptor was taken from a man in his fifties who received an inactivated influenza vaccine. The chain uses TRBV7-2 and TRBJ2-7; D is possibly TRBD2 (6 bases). CDR3 DNA sequence: TGTGCCAGCAGCCCAGCGGGCAGGAGCTACGAGCAGTACTTC. Amino acids: CASSPAGRSYEQYF.